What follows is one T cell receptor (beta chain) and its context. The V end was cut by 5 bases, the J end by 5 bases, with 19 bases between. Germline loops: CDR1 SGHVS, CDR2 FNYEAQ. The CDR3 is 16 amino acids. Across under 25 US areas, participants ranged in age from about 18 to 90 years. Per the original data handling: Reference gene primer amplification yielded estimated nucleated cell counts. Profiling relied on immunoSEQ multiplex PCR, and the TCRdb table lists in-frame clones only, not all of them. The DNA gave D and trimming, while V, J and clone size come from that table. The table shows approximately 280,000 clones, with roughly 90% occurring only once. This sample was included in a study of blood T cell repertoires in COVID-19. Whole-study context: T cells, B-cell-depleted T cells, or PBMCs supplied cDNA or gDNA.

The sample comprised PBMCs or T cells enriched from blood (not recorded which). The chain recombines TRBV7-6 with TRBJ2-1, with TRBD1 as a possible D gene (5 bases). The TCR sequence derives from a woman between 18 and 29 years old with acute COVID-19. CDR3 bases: TGTGCCAGCAGCCGAGACAGCACAACAAAGAACAATGAGCAGTTCTTC. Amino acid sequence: CASSRDSTTKNNEQFF.